Below, 2 T cell receptor beta chains from the same sample are listed, as sequenced in a study of control samples from healthy donors and cancer patients. Clones were read by immunoSEQ multiplex PCR, and TCRdb kept only the in-frame ones, dropping some. This sample has around 71,000 clones; 87% occur once, and the top ten carry 2% to 2.5%. Sequencing was carried out using PBMCs. These receptors all come from a woman in her fifties or sixties with head and neck cancer.

The genes are TRBV7-2 and TRBJ2-4, with D possibly TRBD2 on 6 matching bases. Per the germline V gene, CDR1 is SGHTA and CDR2 is FQGNSA. CDR3 size: 15 residues. V lost 0 bases, J lost 0 bases, and 6 bases lay in between. CDR3 bases: TGTGCCAGCAGCTTAGCGGGGGGAGCCAAAAACATTCAGTACTTC. Amino acids: CASSLAGGAKNIQYF.

This rearrangement joins TRBV19 to TRBJ2-7; TRBD1 agrees at 9 bases. There are 14 residues in the CDR3. CDR1 and CDR2 (germline): LNHDA, SQIVND (reference sequence). The V and J ends lost 9 bases and 2 bases, in that order; junction bases with no gene match: 8. The CDR3 DNA follows: TGTGCCAGCTCGCCGGGACAGGGTACCTACGAGCAGTACTTC. Its translation: CASSPGQGTYEQYF.